These 20 T cell receptor beta chains came from one sample sequenced in a study of PD-L1 blockade in urothelial cancer. TCRdb's copy holds only in-frame clones and misses some; the assay was immunoSEQ multiplex PCR. This sample has about 70,000 clones, with about nine tenths found just once. Specified time point: pretreatment peripheral blood. Source: PBMCs, taken around atezolizumab (anti-PD-L1) treatment. These receptors originate from a man between 65 and 85 years old with urothelial cancer.

The chain recombines TRBV6-1 with TRBJ2-7; 9 bases map to TRBD1. The CDR3 is made up of 15 amino acids. CDR1 is MNHNS and CDR2 is SASEGT in the germline V gene. Germline trimming cut 7 bases from V and 2 bases from J; bases unmatched to any gene: 9. The CDR3 region is CASNLQGQGAYEQYF. The CDR3 DNA is TGTGCCAGCAACCTACAGGGACAGGGAGCCTACGAGCAGTACTTC.

J is TRBJ2-5 and V is TRBV10-2; possible D gene TRBD2, 6 bases. V was shortened by 5 bases and J by 5 bases, with 15 bases between the two germline ends. Germline assignment: CDR1 WSHSY and CDR2 SAAADI. This CDR3 region has 14 residues. CDR3 sequence (DNA): TGCGCCAGCAGTTTAGGGAGGTCAGGGGAGACCCAGTACTTC. This translates into CASSLGRSGETQYF.

V is TRBV6-4 and J is TRBJ2-7, with TRBD2 matching 9 bases. The CDR3 runs to 15 residues. The germline V gene encodes CDR1 MRHNA and CDR2 SNTAGT. Trimming removed 6 bases from V and 3 bases from J; junction bases left unmatched: 9. In DNA, the CDR3 is TGTGCCAGCAGCCTAGCGGGACCGGTTATCTACGAGCAGTACTTC. Its translation: CASSLAGPVIYEQYF.

This sequence joins TRBV27 and TRBJ2-7; the match to TRBD2 covers 7 bases. V was pared by 3 bases and J by 3 bases, with 5 bases of the junction left unmatched. In germline, CDR1 is MNHEY, CDR2 SMNVEV (reference sequence). The CDR3 has 14 amino acids. The CDR3 DNA is TGTGCCAGCAGTTTTGGGCAGCGGGACTACGAGCAGTACTTC. Residues: CASSFGQRDYEQYF.

This clone occurred a few times. The genes are TRBV2 and TRBJ2-3, with 9 nucleotides matching TRBD1. This CDR3 comprises 15 residues. Germline assignment: CDR1 SNHLY and CDR2 FYNNEI. Germline trimming cut 6 bases from V and 5 bases from J; bases unmatched to any gene: 9. The CDR3: CASRMGQGSGDTQYF. DNA for the CDR3: TGTGCCAGCAGAATGGGACAGGGCAGTGGAGATACGCAGTATTTT.

This clone was picked up one time. The V call is TRBV5-1, the J call TRBJ2-1; TRBD1 matches 11 bases. Unmatched junction bases numbered 6, after V lost 3 bases and J lost 7 bases. The CDR3 runs 15 residues. From germline, CDR1 is SGHRS and CDR2 YFSETQ. The CDR3 DNA follows: TGCGCCAGCAGCTACGGGGGACAGGGGGGGAATGAGCAGTTCTTC. This gives the protein CASSYGGQGGNEQFF.

V gene TRBV7-8 combines with J gene TRBJ1-1; tentatively, D is TRBD1 (6 bases). This CDR3 contains 17 residues. Germline lookup yields CDR1 SGHVS and CDR2 FQNEAQ. V gave up 3 bases and J gave up 3 bases, with 20 bases separating them. In DNA form, the CDR3 reads TGTGCCAGCAGCTTCCAGCCTCGGGGGGCCGGGCACACTGAAGCTTTCTTT. It codes for CASSFQPRGAGHTEAFF.

This chain joins TRBV27 and TRBJ2-3, with 8 bases fitting TRBD2. The CDR3 totals 12 residues. Germline CDR1 is MNHEY and CDR2 is SMNVEV (reference sequence). The ends lost 2 bases at V and 14 bases at J; junction bases unmatched: 6. The CDR3 DNA follows: TGTGCCAGCAGTTTACCCGGGGGGGTGCCGTATTTT. Translated: CASSLPGGVPYF.

The V and J genes are TRBV7-3 and TRBJ2-1; 11 nucleotides agree with TRBD2. The CDR3 extends over 15 amino acids. V gave up 5 bases and J gave up 9 bases; unmatched junction bases: 9. Germline V lookup: CDR1 SGHTA, CDR2 FQGTGA. CDR3 sequence (DNA): TGTGCCAGCAGCACCGGGACTAGCGGTCAGAGTGAGCAGTTCTTC. It encodes CASSTGTSGQSEQFF.

The V gene is TRBV19, the J gene TRBJ2-6; weak D call: TRBD2 (5 bases). Germline V gene sequence: CDR1 LNHDA, CDR2 SQIVND (reference sequence). The CDR3 extends over 15 amino acids. The V gene lost 6 bases and the J gene lost 3 bases, with 12 bases spanning the gap. CDR3 protein: CASREGLGGANVLTF. The DNA for the CDR3 is TGTGCCAGTAGGGAAGGACTGGGTGGGGCCAACGTCCTGACTTTC.

The table lists this clone with a few counts. The chain employs TRBV6-5 and TRBJ2-5; the match to TRBD1 covers 7 bases. Germline V gives CDR1 MNHEY, CDR2 SVGAGI. The CDR3 is 14 residues long. Losses at the gene ends were 10 bases for V and 3 bases for J; bases not matched to a gene: 11. The CDR3 nucleotides are TGTGCCACCAAGACAGGGACGTTTGAAGAGACCCAGTACTTC. It codes for CATKTGTFEETQYF.

This chain joins TRBV5-6 and TRBJ2-7; D is perhaps TRBD2 (5 bases). Germline V gene sequence: CDR1 SGHDT, CDR2 YYEEEE. V lost 3 bases, J lost 0 bases, and 7 bases lay in between. This CDR3 comprises 13 residues. CDR3: CASSYRDSYEQYF. CDR3 sequence (DNA): TGTGCCAGCAGCTACCGGGACTCCTACGAGCAGTACTTC.

This chain joins TRBV4-1 and TRBJ2-7, with D possibly matching TRBD1 (6 bases). Germline-derived CDR1 and CDR2 are MGHRA and YSYEKL. The V and J ends lost 3 bases and 3 bases respectively, with 12 bases between them. The CDR3 runs 14 residues. CDR3 sequence reads: CASSQGDKNYEQYF. The DNA of the CDR3 is TGCGCCAGCAGCCAGGGGGACAAGAACTACGAGCAGTACTTC.

CDR3 sequence: CASSFGGASEKLFF. The CDR3 nucleotides are TGTGCCAGCAGTTTTGGCGGAGCATCTGAAAAACTGTTTTTT. The chain couples TRBV28 to TRBJ1-4; D call uncertain. The V gene lost 3 bases and the J gene lost 7 bases, with 12 bases spanning the gap. CDR1 is MDHEN, CDR2 SYDVKM, per germline. This CDR3 is 14 amino acids long. The whole variable domain, remainder taken from reference TRBV28 and TRBJ1-4, is DVKVTQSSRYLVKRTGEKVFLECVQDMDHENMFWYRQDPGLGLRLIYFSYDVKMKEKGDIPEGYSVSREKKERFSLILESASTNQTSMYLCASSFGGASEKLFFGSGTQLSVL.

The chain is built from TRBV28 and TRBJ2-5; TRBD2 matches at 9 bases. There are 17 residues in the CDR3. V lost 6 bases to trimming and J lost 5 bases; unmatched junction nucleotides: 16. In germline, CDR1 is MDHEN, CDR2 SYDVKM. The CDR3 reads CASSGGILAGYPETQYF. CDR3 in DNA: TGTGCCAGCAGCGGTGGAATCCTAGCGGGATATCCGGAGACCCAGTACTTC.

The chain carries TRBV18 and TRBJ2-1, with TRBD2 matching 7 bases. This CDR3 contains 16 residues. The J segment lost 7 bases and the V segment lost 0 bases, leaving 9 bases of the junction unmatched. Germline lookup yields CDR1 KGHSH and CDR2 LQKENI. The CDR3 reads CASSPPSAGVSNEQFF. CDR3 coding DNA: TGTGCCAGCTCACCACCGTCGGCGGGAGTGAGTAATGAGCAGTTCTTC.

The genes are TRBV30 and TRBJ1-2, with D perhaps matching TRBD1 (6 bases). V lost 0 bases to trimming and J lost 14 bases, with 16 bases between them. This CDR3 is 12 amino acids long. The germline CDR1 and CDR2 sequences are GTSNPN and SVGIG (reference sequence). CDR3 region: CAWSVGQPTGTF. CDR3 DNA: TGTGCCTGGAGTGTAGGACAGCCGACGGGGACCTTC.

This sequence joins TRBV19 and TRBJ2-2; D may be TRBD1 (6 bases). Germline V gene lookup returns CDR1 LNHDA and CDR2 SQIVND (reference sequence). V was trimmed by 6 bases and J by 4 bases, leaving 24 bases between them. The CDR3 consists of 18 residues. The CDR3 loop is CASSSPPGTRLITGELFF. For the CDR3, the DNA is TGTGCCAGTAGCAGTCCCCCGGGGACACGGTTGATCACCGGGGAGCTGTTTTTT.

This clone was detected only once. The chain couples TRBV7-3 to TRBJ2-5; 7 bases align to TRBD2. This CDR3 has 15 amino acids. CDR1 is SGHTA and CDR2 is FQGTGA in the germline V gene. Losses at the gene ends were 2 bases for V and 2 bases for J; bases not matched to a gene: 5. CDR3 nucleotide sequence: TGTGCCAGCAGCTTATTTGGCGGGAGACAAGAGACCCAGTACTTC. Its translation is CASSLFGGRQETQYF.

The chain links TRBV29-1 to TRBJ1-1; D may be TRBD1 (5 bases). Germline V lookup: CDR1 SQVTM, CDR2 ANQGSEA. The V end lost 8 bases, the J end lost 0 bases, and 13 bases lay between the germline ends. The CDR3 consists of 13 residues. In nucleotides, the CDR3 is TGCAGCTCAACGGGGGAGGTGAACACTGAAGCTTTCTTT. It specifies CSSTGEVNTEAFF.